Listed here is a single T cell receptor (beta chain). The table lists this clone with a count of one. This clone's antigen is unknown. No much larger clone exists at a distance of one base, and base qualities are not known. Library preparation employed the immunoSEQ multiplex PCR assay. In its TCRdb copy, this immuneACCESS table keeps in-frame sequences only and misses some clones. Where compared with another copy, unresolved V genes explain less than half of these, and the others have no known cause. The sample table shows 100,000 to 150,000 clones, and roughly 90% are seen once. The ten largest clones represent 2.5% to 3% of the sample. Looking up the germline V gene yields CDR1 MGHRA and CDR2 YSYEKL. V was cut back by 5 bases and J by 0 bases, leaving a gap of 5 bases between them. Counted from cysteine to phenylalanine, this CDR3 has 13 amino acids. The retained sequence is limited to the CDR3, 39 bases, with the frame set at the first base.

The data were obtained in a study of control samples from healthy donors and cancer patients (dated by TCRdb to the early 2020s). The sequenced sample was blood. Recombination connected TRBV4-1 to TRBJ1-3; the D gene is perhaps TRBD1, on 5 matching bases. This receptor was taken from a man aged 35-49 years in good health. The CDR3 region: CASSRGSGNTIYF. The DNA is TGCGCCAGCAGCAGGGGCTCTGGAAACACCATATATTTT.